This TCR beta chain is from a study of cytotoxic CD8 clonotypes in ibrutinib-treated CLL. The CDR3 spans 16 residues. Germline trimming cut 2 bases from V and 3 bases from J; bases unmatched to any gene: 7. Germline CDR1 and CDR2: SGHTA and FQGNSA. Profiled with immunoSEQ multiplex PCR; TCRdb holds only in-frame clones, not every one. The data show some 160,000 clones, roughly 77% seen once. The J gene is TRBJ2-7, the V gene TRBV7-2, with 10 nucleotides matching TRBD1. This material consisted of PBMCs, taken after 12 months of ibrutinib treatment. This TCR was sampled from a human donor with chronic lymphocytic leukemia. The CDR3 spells CASSLQGGQGFYEQYF. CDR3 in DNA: TGTGCCAGCAGCTTACAGGGGGGACAGGGGTTCTACGAGCAGTACTTC.